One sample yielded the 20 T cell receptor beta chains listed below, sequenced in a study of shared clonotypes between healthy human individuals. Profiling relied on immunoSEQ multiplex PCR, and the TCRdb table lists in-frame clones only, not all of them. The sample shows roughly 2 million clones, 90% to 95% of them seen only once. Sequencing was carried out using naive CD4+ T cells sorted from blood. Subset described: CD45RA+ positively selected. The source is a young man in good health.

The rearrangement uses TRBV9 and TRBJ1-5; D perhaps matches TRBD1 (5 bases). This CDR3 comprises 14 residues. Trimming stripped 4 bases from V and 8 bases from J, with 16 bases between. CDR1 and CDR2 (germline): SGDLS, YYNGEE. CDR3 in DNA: TGTGCCAGCAGCCCAGGGACGGTGTCGGAGCCCCAGCATTTT. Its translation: CASSPGTVSEPQHF.

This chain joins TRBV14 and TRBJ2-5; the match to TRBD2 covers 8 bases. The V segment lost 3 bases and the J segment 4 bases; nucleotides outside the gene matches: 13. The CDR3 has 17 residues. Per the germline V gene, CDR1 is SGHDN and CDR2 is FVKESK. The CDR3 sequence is CASSHVRSGRGLETQYF. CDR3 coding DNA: TGTGCCAGCAGCCACGTAAGGAGCGGGAGAGGTCTAGAGACCCAGTACTTC.

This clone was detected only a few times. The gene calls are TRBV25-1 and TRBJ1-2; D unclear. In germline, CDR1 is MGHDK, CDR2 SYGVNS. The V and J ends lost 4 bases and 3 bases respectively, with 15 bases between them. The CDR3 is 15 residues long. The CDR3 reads CASSARVGEDYGYTF. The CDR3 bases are TGTGCCAGCAGTGCTCGTGTGGGCGAGGACTATGGCTACACCTTC.

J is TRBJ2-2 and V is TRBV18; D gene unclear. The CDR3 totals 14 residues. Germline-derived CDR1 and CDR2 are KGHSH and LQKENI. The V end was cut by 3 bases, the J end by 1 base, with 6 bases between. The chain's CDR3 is CASSPYMNTGELFF. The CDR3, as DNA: TGTGCCAGCTCACCGTACATGAACACCGGGGAGCTGTTTTTT.

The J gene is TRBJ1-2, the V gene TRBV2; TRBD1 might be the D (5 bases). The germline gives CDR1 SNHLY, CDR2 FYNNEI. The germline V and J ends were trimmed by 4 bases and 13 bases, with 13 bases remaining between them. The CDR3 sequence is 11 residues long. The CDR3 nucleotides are TGTGCCAGCAGTGGCACAGGTACCTTCACCTTC. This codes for CASSGTGTFTF.

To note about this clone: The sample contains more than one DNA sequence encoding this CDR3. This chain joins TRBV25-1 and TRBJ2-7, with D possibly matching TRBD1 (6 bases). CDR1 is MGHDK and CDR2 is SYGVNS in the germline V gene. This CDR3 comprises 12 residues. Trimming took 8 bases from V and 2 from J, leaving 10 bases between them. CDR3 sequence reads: CASRDTAYEQYF. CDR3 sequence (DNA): TGTGCCAGCCGGGACACCGCCTACGAGCAGTACTTC.

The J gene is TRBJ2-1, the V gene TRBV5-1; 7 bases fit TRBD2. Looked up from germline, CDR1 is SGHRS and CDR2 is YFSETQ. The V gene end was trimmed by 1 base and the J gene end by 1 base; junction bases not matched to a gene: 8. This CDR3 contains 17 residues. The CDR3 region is CASSLRSSGVSYNEQFF. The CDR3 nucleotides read TGCGCCAGCAGCTTGAGGTCTAGCGGAGTTTCCTACAATGAGCAGTTCTTC.

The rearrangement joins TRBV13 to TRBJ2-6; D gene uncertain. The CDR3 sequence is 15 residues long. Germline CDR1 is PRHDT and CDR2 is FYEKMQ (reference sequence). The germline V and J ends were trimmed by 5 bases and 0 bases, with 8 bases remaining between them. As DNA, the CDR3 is TGTGCCAGCAGCCCCTGGGACTCTGGGGCCAACGTCCTGACTTTC. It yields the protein CASSPWDSGANVLTF. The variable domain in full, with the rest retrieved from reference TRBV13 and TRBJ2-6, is AAGVIQSPRHLIKEKRETATLKCYPIPRHDTVYWYQQGPGQDPQFLISFYEKMQSDKGSIPDRFSAQQFSDYHSELNMSSLELGDSALYFCASSPWDSGANVLTFGAGSRLTVL.

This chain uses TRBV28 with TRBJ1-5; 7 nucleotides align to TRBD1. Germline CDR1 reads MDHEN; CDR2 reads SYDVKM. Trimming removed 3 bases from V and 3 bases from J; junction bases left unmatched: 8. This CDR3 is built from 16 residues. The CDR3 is CASSFRQGVHNQPQHF. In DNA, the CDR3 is TGTGCCAGCAGTTTTAGACAGGGAGTACACAATCAGCCCCAGCATTTT.

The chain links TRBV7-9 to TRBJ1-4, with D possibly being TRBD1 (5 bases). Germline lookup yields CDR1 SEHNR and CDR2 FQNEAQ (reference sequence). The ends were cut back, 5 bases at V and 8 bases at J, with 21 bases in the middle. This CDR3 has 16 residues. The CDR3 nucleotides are TGTGCCAGCAGCAATTTCAGAGGGGTCGGCGAGGAAAAACTGTTTTTT. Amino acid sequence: CASSNFRGVGEEKLFF.

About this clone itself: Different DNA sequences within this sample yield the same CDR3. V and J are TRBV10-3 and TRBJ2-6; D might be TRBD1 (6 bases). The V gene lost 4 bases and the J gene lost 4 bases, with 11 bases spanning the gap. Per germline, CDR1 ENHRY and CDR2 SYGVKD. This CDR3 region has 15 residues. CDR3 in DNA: TGTGCCATCAGTGGAAGGGGGTCCGGGGCCAACGTCCTGACTTTC. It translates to CAISGRGSGANVLTF.

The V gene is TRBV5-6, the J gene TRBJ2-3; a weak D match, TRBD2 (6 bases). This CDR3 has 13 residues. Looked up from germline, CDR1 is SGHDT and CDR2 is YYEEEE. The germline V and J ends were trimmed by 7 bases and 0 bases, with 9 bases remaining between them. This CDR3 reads CASGRGSTDTQYF. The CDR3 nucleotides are TGTGCCAGCGGGCGGGGAAGCACAGATACGCAGTATTTT.

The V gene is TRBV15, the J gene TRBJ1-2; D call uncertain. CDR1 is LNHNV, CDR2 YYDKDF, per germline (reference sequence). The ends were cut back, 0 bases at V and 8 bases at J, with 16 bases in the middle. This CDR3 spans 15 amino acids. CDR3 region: CATSREISSSKGYTF. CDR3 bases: TGTGCCACCAGCAGAGAGATTAGCTCGAGTAAGGGCTACACCTTC. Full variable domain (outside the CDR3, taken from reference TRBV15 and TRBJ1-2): DAMVIQNPRYQVTQFGKPVTLSCSQTLNHNVMYWYQQKSSQAPKLLFHYYDKDFNNEADTPDNFQSRRPNTSFCFLDIRSPGLGDTAMYLCATSREISSSKGYTFGSGTRLTVV.

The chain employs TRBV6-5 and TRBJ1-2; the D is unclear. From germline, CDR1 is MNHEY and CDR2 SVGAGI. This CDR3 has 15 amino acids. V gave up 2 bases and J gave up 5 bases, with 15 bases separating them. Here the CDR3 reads CASSYGIPTKYGYTF. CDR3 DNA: TGTGCCAGCAGTTACGGGATCCCAACCAAGTATGGCTACACCTTC.

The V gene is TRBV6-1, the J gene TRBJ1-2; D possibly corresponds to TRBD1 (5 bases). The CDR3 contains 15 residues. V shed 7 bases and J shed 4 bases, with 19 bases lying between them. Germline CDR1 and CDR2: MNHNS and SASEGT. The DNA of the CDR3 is TGTGCCAGCATTGGCGCCGGGACCGCACTCTATGGCTACACCTTC. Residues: CASIGAGTALYGYTF.

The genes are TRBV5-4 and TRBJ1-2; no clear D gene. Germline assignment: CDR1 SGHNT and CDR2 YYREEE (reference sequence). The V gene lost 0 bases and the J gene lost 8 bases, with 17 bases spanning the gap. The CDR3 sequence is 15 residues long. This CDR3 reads CASSLDAGLMWGYTF. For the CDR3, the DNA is TGTGCCAGCAGCTTGGACGCAGGTCTTATGTGGGGCTACACCTTC.

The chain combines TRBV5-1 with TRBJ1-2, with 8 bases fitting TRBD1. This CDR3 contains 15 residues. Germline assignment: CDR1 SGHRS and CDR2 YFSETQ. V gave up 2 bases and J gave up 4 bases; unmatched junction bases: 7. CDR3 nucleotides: TGCGCCAGCAGCTTACGACAGGGGAATCTCTATGGCTACACCTTC. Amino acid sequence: CASSLRQGNLYGYTF.

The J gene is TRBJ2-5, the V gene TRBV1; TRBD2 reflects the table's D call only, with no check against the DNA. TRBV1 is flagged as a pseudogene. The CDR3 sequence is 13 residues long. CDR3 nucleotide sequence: TGCACCAGTCTCGGGACTACCGAAGAGACCCAGTACTTC. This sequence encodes CTSLGTTEETQYF.

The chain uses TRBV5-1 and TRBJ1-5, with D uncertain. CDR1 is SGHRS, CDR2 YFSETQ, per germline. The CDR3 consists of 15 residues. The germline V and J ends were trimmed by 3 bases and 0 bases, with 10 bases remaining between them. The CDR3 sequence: CASSWTVNSNQPQHF. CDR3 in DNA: TGCGCCAGCAGCTGGACGGTCAATAGCAATCAGCCCCAGCATTTT. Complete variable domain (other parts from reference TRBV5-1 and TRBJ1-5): KAGVTQTPRYLIKTRGQQVTLSCSPISGHRSVSWYQQTPGQGLQFLFEYFSETQRNKGNFPGRFSGRQFSNSRSEMNVSTLELGDSALYLCASSWTVNSNQPQHFGDGTRLSIL.

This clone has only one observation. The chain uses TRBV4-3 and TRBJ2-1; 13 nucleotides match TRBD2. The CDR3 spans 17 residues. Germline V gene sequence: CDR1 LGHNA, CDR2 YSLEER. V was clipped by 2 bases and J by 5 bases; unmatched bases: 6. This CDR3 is CASSQRGLAGWDNEQFF. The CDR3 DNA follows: TGCGCCAGCAGCCAAAGGGGACTAGCGGGATGGGACAATGAGCAGTTCTTC.